The 23 T cell receptor beta chains below were found in one sample sequenced in a study of early T cells in non-severe SARS-CoV-2 infection. TCRdb processed the 5' RACE reads anew with MiXCR; each CDR3 protein has one entry. The sample yields more than 95,000 distinct CDR3 sequences, 15% seen once. The sample comprised whole blood. The receptors derive from an adult who was a healthcare worker with PCR-confirmed SARS-CoV-2 infection or an uninfected control (not recorded which).

As regards this clonotype: A read error is possible here, since a much larger clone lies one base away. This chain uses TRBV10-2 with TRBJ2-4, with 8 bases matching TRBD2. CDR1 and CDR2 (germline): WSHSY, SAAADI. CDR3 length: 16 residues. V lost 11 bases, J lost 5 bases, and 17 bases stayed unmatched. The CDR3 nucleotides are TGCGCCGTTCAACCAGCGGGGGCCCAAAAAGAAAACATTCAGTACTTC. Its translation: CAVQPAGAQKENIQYF.

This clonotype turned up a few times. The V and J genes are TRBV25-1 and TRBJ2-7; weak D call: TRBD1 (6 bases). CDR1 MGHDK and CDR2 SYGVNS come from the germline V gene. The ends were cut back, 3 bases at V and 3 bases at J, with 9 bases in the middle. The CDR3 consists of 13 residues. The DNA of the CDR3 is TGTGCCAGCAGTGAGGGGGCCGGCTACGAGCAGTACTTC. Translating it yields CASSEGAGYEQYF.

This clonotype has just a few counts. V gene TRBV29-1 combines with J gene TRBJ1-2; the D is unclear. V was shortened by 6 bases and J by 3 bases, with 14 bases between the two germline ends. The germline V gene encodes CDR1 SQVTM and CDR2 ANQGSEA. This CDR3 contains 13 residues. The CDR3 nucleotides are TGCAGCGTCTCCAGAGGGCGCGACTATGGCTACACCTTC. Protein product: CSVSRGRDYGYTF.

The chain employs TRBV5-1 and TRBJ2-1; 8 bases align to TRBD2. The germline V gene has CDR1 SGHRS and CDR2 YFSETQ. V trimming: 0 bases; J trimming: 5 bases; junction bases outside the gene matches: 4. The CDR3 is 15 residues long. This CDR3 reads CASSLVVAGNNEQFF. The CDR3 DNA follows: TGCGCCAGCAGCTTGGTGGTAGCGGGGAACAATGAGCAGTTCTTC.

J is TRBJ2-7 and V is TRBV6-1; possible D gene TRBD1, 6 bases. Trimming stripped 3 bases from V and 5 bases from J, with 11 bases between. Germline CDR1 reads MNHNS; CDR2 reads SASEGT. The CDR3 is made up of 13 amino acids. CDR3 in amino acids: CASSEFSGDEQYF. In nucleotides, the CDR3 is TGTGCCAGCAGTGAGTTTTCAGGGGACGAGCAGTACTTC.

This clonotype was recorded once. The J gene is TRBJ2-7, the V gene TRBV5-1; no definite D call. The germline V and J ends were trimmed by 3 bases and 1 base, with 11 bases remaining between them. Germline-derived CDR1 and CDR2 are SGHRS and YFSETQ. The CDR3 covers 14 residues. The CDR3: CASSSGRASYEQYF. CDR3 DNA: TGCGCCAGCAGCTCGGGCCGGGCTTCCTACGAGCAGTACTTC.

This clonotype has just a few counts. The V gene is TRBV7-2, the J gene TRBJ2-2; 7 positions match TRBD1. CDR1 is SGHTA, CDR2 FQGNSA, per germline. Trimming at V came to 4 bases and at J to 6 bases, leaving 5 bases not matched to a gene. This CDR3 is 14 amino acids long. The CDR3 region is CASSWDRLPGELFF. The CDR3 bases are TGTGCCAGCAGCTGGGACAGACTTCCCGGGGAGCTGTTTTTT. The full variable domain, its missing parts supplied by reference TRBV7-2 and TRBJ2-2, is GAGVSQSPSNKVTEKGKDVELRCDPISGHTALYWYRQSLGQGLEFLIYFQGNSAPDKSGLPSDRFSAERTGGSVSTLTIQRTQQEDSAVYLCASSWDRLPGELFFGEGSRLTVL.

The chain combines TRBV7-3 with TRBJ2-5; D uncertain. This CDR3 is 13 amino acids long. Trimming cost V 5 bases and J 1 base, with 8 bases left between them. Per germline, CDR1 SGHTA and CDR2 FQGTGA. The CDR3, as DNA: TGTGCCAGCAGCCTCTATGGCCAAGAGACCCAGTACTTC. Translating gives CASSLYGQETQYF.

This clonotype was seen more than once but under ten times. The gene calls are TRBV19 and TRBJ2-3; perhaps TRBD1 as D (5 bases). Trimming removed 5 bases from V and 0 bases from J, with 15 bases in between. In germline, CDR1 is LNHDA, CDR2 SQIVND (reference sequence). This CDR3 region has 16 residues. The DNA of the CDR3 is TGTGCCAGTAGTTGGACACGCGCTTCTAGCACAGATACGCAGTATTTT. Residues: CASSWTRASSTDTQYF.

This clonotype turned up a few times. The gene calls are TRBV7-3 and TRBJ2-1, with D uncertain. The V end lost 5 bases, the J end lost 0 bases, and 17 bases lay between the germline ends. Germline V gene lookup returns CDR1 SGHTA and CDR2 FQGTGA. The CDR3 consists of 17 residues. CDR3 sequence (DNA): TGTGCCAGCAGCGCCCAAGGTTCCCAAAGCTCCTACAATGAGCAGTTCTTC. Its protein product is CASSAQGSQSSYNEQFF.

The rearrangement uses TRBV7-3 and TRBJ1-1; D is undetermined. This CDR3 is built from 13 residues. Trimming cost V 4 bases and J 4 bases, with 10 bases left between them. Germline V gene sequence: CDR1 SGHTA, CDR2 FQGTGA. The CDR3 sequence: CASSSQEGTEAFF. The CDR3 coding sequence is TGTGCCAGCAGCTCCCAGGAGGGCACTGAAGCTTTCTTT.

V and J are TRBV7-9 and TRBJ1-5; D ambiguous. The germline gives CDR1 SEHNR, CDR2 FQNEAQ (reference sequence). Trimming cost V 1 base and J 5 bases, with 6 bases left between them. The CDR3 is 13 residues long. CDR3 sequence: CASSLGHDQPQHF. In DNA form, the CDR3 reads TGTGCCAGCAGCTTAGGCCACGATCAGCCCCAGCATTTT.

This clonotype has just a few counts. The rearrangement joins TRBV19 to TRBJ1-2, with 7 bases matching TRBD1. Germline CDR1 reads LNHDA; CDR2 reads SQIVND (reference sequence). After removal of 7 bases from V and 8 bases from J, the junction contained 10 bases not matched to a gene. This CDR3 is 13 amino acids long. The CDR3 DNA follows: TGTGCCAGTATCGGGACAGCCTGGCGAGGCTACACCTTC. It yields the protein CASIGTAWRGYTF.

There are many counts of this clonotype. This rearrangement joins TRBV12-3 or TRBV12-4 to TRBJ1-5; D ambiguous. Trimming took off 1 base at V and 6 bases at J, with 7 bases between the two ends. The CDR3 has 13 amino acids. CDR3 protein: CASSLEDGQPQHF. The DNA for the CDR3 is TGTGCCAGCAGTTTAGAGGACGGTCAGCCCCAGCATTTT.

V usage is TRBV7-9 and J usage is TRBJ2-3; 8 bases agree with TRBD1. Germline V gene sequence: CDR1 SEHNR, CDR2 FQNEAQ (reference sequence). V lost 5 bases to trimming and J lost 2 bases; unmatched junction nucleotides: 9. This CDR3 has 16 residues. Here the CDR3 reads CASSPRGTGVTDTQYF. The CDR3 DNA reads TGTGCCAGCAGCCCCCGCGGGACAGGAGTCACAGATACGCAGTATTTT.

This clonotype was detected ten times or more. The V and J genes are TRBV4-2 and TRBJ2-7; the D is unclear. CDR1 is LGHNA and CDR2 is YNFKEQ in the germline V gene. With 1 base removed from V and 7 bases from J, the gap between germline ends came to 17 bases. The CDR3 runs to 15 residues. CDR3 sequence reads: CASSQAVRAFDEQYF. In nucleotides, the CDR3 is TGTGCCAGCAGCCAAGCAGTAAGGGCCTTCGATGAGCAGTACTTC.

This clonotype was observed once. Here the CDR3 DNA reads TGCAGTGCTAGAGATAATGGGGGGAACACTGAAGCTTTCTTT. The encoded protein is CSARDNGGNTEAFF. This chain uses TRBV20-1 with TRBJ1-1; D perhaps matches TRBD1 (5 bases). Germline CDR1 is DFQATT and CDR2 is SNEGSKA (reference sequence). The CDR3 loop spans 14 amino acids. Trimming pared 0 bases from V and 1 base from J, leaving 9 bases between.

The V gene is TRBV13, the J gene TRBJ2-3; D is unclear. Germline V CDR1 and CDR2: PRHDT, FYEKMQ (reference sequence). V lost 4 bases and J 6 bases, leaving 8 bases between the germline ends. CDR3 length equals 12 residues. CDR3 region: CASSSITDTQYF. The CDR3 nucleotides are TGTGCCAGCAGCTCGATTACGGATACGCAGTATTTT.

The chain joins TRBV4-2 to TRBJ2-7; 7 bases match TRBD1. CDR3 length: 17 residues. Trimming removed 3 bases from V and 0 bases from J; junction bases left unmatched: 11. Germline values: CDR1 LGHNA, CDR2 YNFKEQ. CDR3 loop: CASSQNSGTELSYEQYF. The CDR3 DNA is TGTGCCAGCAGCCAGAACTCCGGGACAGAGCTCTCCTACGAGCAGTACTTC.

This clonotype was picked up a small number of times. The chain combines TRBV19 with TRBJ2-2, with 7 bases matching TRBD2. Looked up from germline, CDR1 is LNHDA and CDR2 is SQIVND (reference sequence). This CDR3 has 15 residues. The junction had 4 bases not matched to a gene; V was cut back by 2 bases and J by 4 bases. CDR3 region: CASSIRAGTTGELFF. Here the CDR3 DNA reads TGTGCCAGTAGTATACGAGCGGGGACCACCGGGGAGCTGTTTTTT. The whole variable domain, remainder taken from reference TRBV19 and TRBJ2-2, is DGGITQSPKYLFRKEGQNVTLSCEQNLNHDAMYWYRQDPGQGLRLIYYSQIVNDFQKGDIAEGYSVSREKKESFPLTVTSAQKNPTAFYLCASSIRAGTTGELFFGEGSRLTVL.

The chain carries TRBV20-1 and TRBJ1-1, with a weak D call TRBD1 (5 bases). The germline V gene encodes CDR1 DFQATT and CDR2 SNEGSKA (reference sequence). The CDR3 length is 12 residues. Trimming removed 3 bases from V and 5 bases from J, with 10 bases in between. CDR3 nucleotides: TGCAGTGCTAGTAGCCAGGGAACTGAAGCTTTCTTT. Translated: CSASSQGTEAFF.

This chain links TRBV20-1 with TRBJ2-1; D not resolved. The CDR3 extends over 15 amino acids. Germline values: CDR1 DFQATT, CDR2 SNEGSKA (reference sequence). V lost 0 bases, J lost 2 bases, and 11 bases lay in between. The CDR3 is CSARDGSQTYNEQFF. In nucleotides, the CDR3 is TGCAGTGCTAGAGATGGGTCACAGACCTACAATGAGCAGTTCTTC.

In this sample, this clonotype turned up a few times. The V and J genes are TRBV15 and TRBJ1-1, with TRBD1 matching 7 bases. CDR1 LNHNV and CDR2 YYDKDF come from the germline V gene (reference sequence). The CDR3 covers 14 residues. V dropped 5 bases and J dropped 4; count of bases not matched to a gene: 7. The CDR3 protein is CATSSRQGSTEAFF. The CDR3 DNA is TGTGCCACCAGCTCCCGACAGGGAAGCACTGAAGCTTTCTTT.